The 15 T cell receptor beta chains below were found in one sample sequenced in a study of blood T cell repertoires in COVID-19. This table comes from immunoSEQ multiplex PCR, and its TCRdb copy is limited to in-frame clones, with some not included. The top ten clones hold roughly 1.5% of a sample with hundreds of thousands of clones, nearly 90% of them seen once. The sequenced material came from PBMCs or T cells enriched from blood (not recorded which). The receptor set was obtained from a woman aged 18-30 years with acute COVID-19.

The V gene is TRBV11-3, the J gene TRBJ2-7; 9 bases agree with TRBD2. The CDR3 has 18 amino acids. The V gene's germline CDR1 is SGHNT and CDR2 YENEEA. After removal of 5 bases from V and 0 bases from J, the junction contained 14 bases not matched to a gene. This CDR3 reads CASSRRLTSGILSYEQYF. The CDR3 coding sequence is TGTGCCAGCAGCCGCCGTTTGACTAGCGGAATTCTCTCCTACGAGCAGTACTTC.

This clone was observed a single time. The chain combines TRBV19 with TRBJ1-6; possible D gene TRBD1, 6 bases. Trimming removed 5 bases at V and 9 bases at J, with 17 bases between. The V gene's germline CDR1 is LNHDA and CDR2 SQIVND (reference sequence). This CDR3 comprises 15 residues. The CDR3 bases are TGTGCCAGTAGTCCCCCGGGACATGGGGGTTCACCCCTCCACTTT. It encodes CASSPPGHGGSPLHF.

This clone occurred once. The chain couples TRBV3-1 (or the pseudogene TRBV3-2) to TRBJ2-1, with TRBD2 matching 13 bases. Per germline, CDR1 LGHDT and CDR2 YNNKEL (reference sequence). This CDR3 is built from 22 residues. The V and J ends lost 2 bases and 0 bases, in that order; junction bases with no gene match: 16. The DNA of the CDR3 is TGTGCCAGCAGCCAACAAGCTCCCTGGACTAGCGGGAGTTCCAGCTCCTACAATGAGCAGTTCTTC. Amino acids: CASSQQAPWTSGSSSSYNEQFF.

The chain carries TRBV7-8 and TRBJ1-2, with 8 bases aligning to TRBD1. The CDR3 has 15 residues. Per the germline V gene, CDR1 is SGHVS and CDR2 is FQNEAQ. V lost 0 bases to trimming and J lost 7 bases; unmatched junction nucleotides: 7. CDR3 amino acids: CASSLAGTGLPGYTF. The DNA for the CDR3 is TGTGCCAGCAGCTTAGCCGGGACAGGCTTGCCTGGCTACACCTTC.

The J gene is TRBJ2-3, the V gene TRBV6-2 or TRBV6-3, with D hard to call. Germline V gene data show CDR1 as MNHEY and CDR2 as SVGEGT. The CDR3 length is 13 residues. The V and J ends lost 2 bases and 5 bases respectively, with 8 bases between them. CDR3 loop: CASSYGLGDTQYF. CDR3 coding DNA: TGTGCCAGCAGTTACGGGCTGGGAGATACGCAGTATTTT.

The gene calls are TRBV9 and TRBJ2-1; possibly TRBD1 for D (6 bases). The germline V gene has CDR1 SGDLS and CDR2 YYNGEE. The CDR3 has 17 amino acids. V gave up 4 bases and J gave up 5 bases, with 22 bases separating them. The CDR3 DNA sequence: TGTGCCAGCAGCTCTCGTGGATTGGCTGGGGGCAACAATGAGCAGTTCTTC. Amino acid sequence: CASSSRGLAGGNNEQFF.

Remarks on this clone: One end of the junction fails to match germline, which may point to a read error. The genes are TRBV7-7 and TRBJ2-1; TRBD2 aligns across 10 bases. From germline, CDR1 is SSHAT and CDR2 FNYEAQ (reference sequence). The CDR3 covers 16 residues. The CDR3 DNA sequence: TGTGCTAGCAGCTTAGCTTGGACTAGCGGCTACAATGAGCAGTTCTTC. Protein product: CASSLAWTSGYNEQFF.

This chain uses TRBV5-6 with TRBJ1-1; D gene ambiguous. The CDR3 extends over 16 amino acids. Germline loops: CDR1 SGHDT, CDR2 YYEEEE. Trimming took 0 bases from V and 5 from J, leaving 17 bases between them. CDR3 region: CASSLGSEEVVTEAFF. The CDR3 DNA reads TGTGCCAGCAGCTTGGGTAGCGAGGAGGTAGTAACTGAAGCTTTCTTT.

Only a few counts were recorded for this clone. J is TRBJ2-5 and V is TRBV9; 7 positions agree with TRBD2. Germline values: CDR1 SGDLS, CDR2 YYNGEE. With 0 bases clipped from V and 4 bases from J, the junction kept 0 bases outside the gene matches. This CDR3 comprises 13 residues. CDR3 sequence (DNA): TGTGCCAGCAGCGTAGGCGGGAGAGAGACCCAGTACTTC. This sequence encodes CASSVGGRETQYF.

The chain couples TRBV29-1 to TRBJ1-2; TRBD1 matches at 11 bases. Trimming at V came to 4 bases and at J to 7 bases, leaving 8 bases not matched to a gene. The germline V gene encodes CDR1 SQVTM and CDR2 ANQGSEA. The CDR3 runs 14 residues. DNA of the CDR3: TGCAGCGTTGGGAGGACAGGGGGCGGATCTGGCTACACCTTC. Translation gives CSVGRTGGGSGYTF.

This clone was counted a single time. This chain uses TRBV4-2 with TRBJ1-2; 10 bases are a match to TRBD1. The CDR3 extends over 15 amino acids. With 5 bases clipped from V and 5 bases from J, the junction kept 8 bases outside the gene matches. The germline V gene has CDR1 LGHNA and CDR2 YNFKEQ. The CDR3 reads CASSITTGGVYGYTF. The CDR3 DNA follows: TGTGCCAGCAGCATAACGACAGGGGGCGTTTATGGCTACACCTTC.

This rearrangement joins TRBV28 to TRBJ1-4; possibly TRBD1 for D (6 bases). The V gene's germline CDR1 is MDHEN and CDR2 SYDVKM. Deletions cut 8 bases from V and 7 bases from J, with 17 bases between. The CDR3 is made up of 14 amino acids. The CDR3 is CASSIGGEAEKLFF. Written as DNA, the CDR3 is TGTGCCAGCTCAATAGGGGGGGAGGCTGAAAAACTGTTTTTT.

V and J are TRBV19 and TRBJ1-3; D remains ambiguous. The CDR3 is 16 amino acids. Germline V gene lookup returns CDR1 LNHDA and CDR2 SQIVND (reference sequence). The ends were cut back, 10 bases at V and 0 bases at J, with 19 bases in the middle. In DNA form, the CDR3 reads TGTGCCACGGCTCGTCCGGGGTCTCACTCTGGAAACACCATATATTTT. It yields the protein CATARPGSHSGNTIYF.

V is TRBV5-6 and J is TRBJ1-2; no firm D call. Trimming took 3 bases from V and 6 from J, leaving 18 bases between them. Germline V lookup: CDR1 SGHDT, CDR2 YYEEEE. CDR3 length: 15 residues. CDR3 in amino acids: CASSSPRAGLDGYTF. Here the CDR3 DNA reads TGTGCCAGCAGCTCCCCCCGGGCGGGTTTGGATGGCTACACCTTC.

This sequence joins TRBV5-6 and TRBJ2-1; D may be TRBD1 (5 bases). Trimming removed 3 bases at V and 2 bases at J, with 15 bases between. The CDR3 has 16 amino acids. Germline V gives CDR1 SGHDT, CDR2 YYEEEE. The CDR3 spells CASSWRRQLPYNEQFF. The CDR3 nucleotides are TGTGCCAGCAGCTGGCGGAGACAGCTGCCCTACAATGAGCAGTTCTTC.